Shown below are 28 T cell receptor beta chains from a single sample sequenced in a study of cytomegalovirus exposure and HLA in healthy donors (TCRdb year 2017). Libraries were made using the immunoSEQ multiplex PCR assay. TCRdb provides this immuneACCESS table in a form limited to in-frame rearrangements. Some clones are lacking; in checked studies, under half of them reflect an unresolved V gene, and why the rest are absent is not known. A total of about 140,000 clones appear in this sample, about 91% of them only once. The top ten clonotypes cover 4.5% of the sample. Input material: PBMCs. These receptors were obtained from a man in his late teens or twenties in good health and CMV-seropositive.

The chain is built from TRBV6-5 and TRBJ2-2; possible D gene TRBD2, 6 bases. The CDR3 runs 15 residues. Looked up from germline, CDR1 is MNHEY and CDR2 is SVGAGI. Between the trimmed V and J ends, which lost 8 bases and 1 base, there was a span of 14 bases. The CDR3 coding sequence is TGTGCCAGCGGGTGGACTACCCTGAACACCGGGGAGCTGTTTTTT. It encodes CASGWTTLNTGELFF.

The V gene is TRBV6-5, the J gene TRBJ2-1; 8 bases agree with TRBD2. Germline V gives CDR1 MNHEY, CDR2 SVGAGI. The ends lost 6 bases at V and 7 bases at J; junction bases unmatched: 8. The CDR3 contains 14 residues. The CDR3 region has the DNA TGTGCCAGCAGCACAGCGGGAGTGAAGAATGAGCAGTTCTTC. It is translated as CASSTAGVKNEQFF.

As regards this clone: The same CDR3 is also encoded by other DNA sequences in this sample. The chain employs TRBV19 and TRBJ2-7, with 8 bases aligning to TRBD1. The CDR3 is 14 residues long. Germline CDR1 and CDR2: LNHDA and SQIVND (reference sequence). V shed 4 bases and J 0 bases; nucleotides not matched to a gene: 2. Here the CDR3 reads CASSTGTGSYEQYF. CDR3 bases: TGTGCCAGTAGTACCGGGACAGGCTCCTACGAGCAGTACTTC.

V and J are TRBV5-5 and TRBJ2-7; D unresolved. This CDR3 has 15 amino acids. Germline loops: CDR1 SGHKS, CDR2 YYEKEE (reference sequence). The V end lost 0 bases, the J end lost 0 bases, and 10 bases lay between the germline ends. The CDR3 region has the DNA TGTGCCAGCAGCTTGGAACATCCTAGCTCCTACGAGCAGTACTTC. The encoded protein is CASSLEHPSSYEQYF.

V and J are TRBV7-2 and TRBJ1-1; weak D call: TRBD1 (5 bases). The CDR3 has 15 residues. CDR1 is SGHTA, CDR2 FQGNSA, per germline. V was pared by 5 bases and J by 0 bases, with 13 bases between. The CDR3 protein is CASSLRMTVNTEAFF. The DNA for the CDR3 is TGTGCCAGCAGCCTTCGAATGACAGTGAACACTGAAGCTTTCTTT.

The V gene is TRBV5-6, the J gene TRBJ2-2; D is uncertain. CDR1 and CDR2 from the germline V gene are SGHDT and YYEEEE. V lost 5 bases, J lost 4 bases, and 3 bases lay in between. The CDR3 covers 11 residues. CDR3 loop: CASSSTGELFF. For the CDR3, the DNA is TGTGCCAGCAGTAGCACCGGGGAGCTGTTTTTT. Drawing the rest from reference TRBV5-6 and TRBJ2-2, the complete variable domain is DAGVTQSPTHLIKTRGQQVTLRCSPKSGHDTVSWYQQALGQGPQFIFQYYEEEERQRGNFPDRFSGHQFPNYSSELNVNALLLGDSALYLCASSSTGELFFGEGSRLTVL.

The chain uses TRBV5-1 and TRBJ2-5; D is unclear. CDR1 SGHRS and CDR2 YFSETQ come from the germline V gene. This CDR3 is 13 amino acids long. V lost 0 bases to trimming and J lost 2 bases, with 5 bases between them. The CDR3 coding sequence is TGCGCCAGCAGCTTGGGTCAGCAAGAGACCCAGTACTTC. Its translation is CASSLGQQETQYF.

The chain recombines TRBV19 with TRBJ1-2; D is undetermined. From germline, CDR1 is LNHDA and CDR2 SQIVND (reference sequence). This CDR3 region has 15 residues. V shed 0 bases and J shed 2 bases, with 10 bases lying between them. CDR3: CASSIDPGRNYGYTF. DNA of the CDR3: TGTGCCAGTAGTATAGACCCAGGCCGAAACTATGGCTACACCTTC.

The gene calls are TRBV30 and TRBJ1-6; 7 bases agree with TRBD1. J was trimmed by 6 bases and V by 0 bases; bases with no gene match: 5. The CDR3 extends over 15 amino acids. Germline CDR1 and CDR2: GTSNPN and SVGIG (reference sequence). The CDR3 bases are TGTGCCTGGAGTGTACAGGGGACGAGTAATTCACCCCTCCACTTT. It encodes CAWSVQGTSNSPLHF.

The CDR3 reads CASSESQGRETNEKLFF. CDR3 coding DNA: TGCGCCAGCAGTGAGTCCCAGGGGCGCGAAACTAATGAAAAACTGTTTTTT. The chain carries TRBV10-1 and TRBJ1-4, with a weak D call TRBD1 (6 bases). Germline CDR1 WNHNN, CDR2 SYGVQD (reference sequence). Trimming stripped 0 bases from V and 1 base from J, with 12 bases between. The CDR3 is 17 amino acids.

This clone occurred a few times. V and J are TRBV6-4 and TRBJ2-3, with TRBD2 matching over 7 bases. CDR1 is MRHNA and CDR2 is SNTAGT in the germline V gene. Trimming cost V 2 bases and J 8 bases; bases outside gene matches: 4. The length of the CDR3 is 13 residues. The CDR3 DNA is TGTGCCAGCAGTGACCGAGGGGAGGGTACGCAGTATTTT. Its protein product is CASSDRGEGTQYF.

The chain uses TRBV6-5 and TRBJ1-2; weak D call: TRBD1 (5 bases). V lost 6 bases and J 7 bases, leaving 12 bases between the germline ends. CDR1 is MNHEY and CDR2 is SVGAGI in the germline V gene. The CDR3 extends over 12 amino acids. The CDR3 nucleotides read TGTGCCAGCAGCCCGAGCGGGACTGGCTACACCTTC. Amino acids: CASSPSGTGYTF.

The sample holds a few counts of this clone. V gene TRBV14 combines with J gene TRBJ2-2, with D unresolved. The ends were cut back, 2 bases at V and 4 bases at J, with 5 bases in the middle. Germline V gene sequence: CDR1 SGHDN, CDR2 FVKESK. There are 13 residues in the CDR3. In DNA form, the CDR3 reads TGTGCCAGCAGCCAACAGGCCACCGGGGAGCTGTTTTTT. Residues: CASSQQATGELFF.

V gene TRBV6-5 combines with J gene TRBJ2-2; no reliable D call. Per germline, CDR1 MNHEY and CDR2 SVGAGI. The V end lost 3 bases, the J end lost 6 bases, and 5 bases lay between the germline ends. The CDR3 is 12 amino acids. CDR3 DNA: TGTGCCAGCAGTTATTATTCCGGGGAGCTGTTTTTT. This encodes CASSYYSGELFF.

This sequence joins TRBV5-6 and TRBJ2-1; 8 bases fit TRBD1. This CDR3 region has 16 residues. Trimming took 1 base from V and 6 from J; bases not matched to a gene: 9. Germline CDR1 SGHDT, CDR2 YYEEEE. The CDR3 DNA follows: TGTGCCAGCAGCTTGACAGGGGGTGTGGTATCCAATGAGCAGTTCTTC. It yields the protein CASSLTGGVVSNEQFF.

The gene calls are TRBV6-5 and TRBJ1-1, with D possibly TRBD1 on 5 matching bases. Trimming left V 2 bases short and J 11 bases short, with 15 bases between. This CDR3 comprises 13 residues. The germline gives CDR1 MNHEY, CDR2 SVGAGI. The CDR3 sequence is CASSYAGPSSAFF. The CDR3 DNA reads TGTGCCAGCAGTTACGCGGGACCTAGCTCGGCTTTCTTT.

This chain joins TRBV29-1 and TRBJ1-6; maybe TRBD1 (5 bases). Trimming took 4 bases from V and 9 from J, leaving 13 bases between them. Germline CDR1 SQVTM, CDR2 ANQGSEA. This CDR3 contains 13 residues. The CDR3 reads CSVGGGRGSPLHF. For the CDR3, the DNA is TGCAGCGTTGGGGGGGGTAGAGGTTCACCCCTCCACTTT.

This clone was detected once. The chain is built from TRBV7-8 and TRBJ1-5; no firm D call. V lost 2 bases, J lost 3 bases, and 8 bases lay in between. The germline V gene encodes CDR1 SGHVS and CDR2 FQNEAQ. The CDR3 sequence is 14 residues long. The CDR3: CASSLRELNQPQHF. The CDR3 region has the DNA TGTGCCAGCAGCTTAAGGGAGCTCAATCAGCCCCAGCATTTT.

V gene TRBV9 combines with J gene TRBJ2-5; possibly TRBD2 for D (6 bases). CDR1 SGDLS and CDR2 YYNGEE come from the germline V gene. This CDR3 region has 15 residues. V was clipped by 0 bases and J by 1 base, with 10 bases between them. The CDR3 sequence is CASSVAGRFQETQYF. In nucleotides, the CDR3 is TGTGCCAGCAGCGTAGCTGGGAGGTTCCAAGAGACCCAGTACTTC. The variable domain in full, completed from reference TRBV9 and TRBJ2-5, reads DSGVTQTPKHLITATGQRVTLRCSPRSGDLSVYWYQQSLDQGLQFLIQYYNGEERAKGNILERFSAQQFPDLHSELNLSSLELGDSALYFCASSVAGRFQETQYFGPGTRLLVL.

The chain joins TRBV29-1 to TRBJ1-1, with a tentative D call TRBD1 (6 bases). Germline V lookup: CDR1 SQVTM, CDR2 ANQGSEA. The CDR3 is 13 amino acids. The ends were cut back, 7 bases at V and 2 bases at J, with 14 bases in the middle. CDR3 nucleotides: TGCAGCGCACCGGGACACTCAAACACTGAAGCTTTCTTT. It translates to CSAPGHSNTEAFF.

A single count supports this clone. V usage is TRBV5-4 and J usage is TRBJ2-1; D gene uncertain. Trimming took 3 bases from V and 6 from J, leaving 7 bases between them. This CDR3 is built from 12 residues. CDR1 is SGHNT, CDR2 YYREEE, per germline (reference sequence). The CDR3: CASSYSSNEQFF. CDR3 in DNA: TGTGCCAGCAGCTACTCTAGCAATGAGCAGTTCTTC.

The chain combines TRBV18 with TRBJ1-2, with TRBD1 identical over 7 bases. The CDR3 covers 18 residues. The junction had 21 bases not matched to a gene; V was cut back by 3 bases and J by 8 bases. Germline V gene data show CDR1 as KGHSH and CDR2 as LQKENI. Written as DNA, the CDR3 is TGTGCCAGCTCACCGGGGACGACAGGGAAGGATTCCTTACGAGGCTACACCTTC. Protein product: CASSPGTTGKDSLRGYTF.

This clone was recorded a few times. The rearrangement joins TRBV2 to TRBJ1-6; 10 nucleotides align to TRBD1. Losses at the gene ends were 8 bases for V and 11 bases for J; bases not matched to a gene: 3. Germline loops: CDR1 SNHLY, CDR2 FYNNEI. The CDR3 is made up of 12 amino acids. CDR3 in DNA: TGTGCCAGCGGGACAGGGGCTCCACCCCTCCACTTT. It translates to CASGTGAPPLHF.

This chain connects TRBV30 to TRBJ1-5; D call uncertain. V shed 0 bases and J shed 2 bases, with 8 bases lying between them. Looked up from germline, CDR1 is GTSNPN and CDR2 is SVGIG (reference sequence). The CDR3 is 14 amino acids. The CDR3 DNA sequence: TGTGCCTGGAGTGTAAAGGGAGGCAATCAGCCCCAGCATTTT. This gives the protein CAWSVKGGNQPQHF.

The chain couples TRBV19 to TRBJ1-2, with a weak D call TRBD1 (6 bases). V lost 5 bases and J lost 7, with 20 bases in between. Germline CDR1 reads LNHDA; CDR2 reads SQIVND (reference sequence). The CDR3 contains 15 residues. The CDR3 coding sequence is TGTGCCAGTAGTGTCGGGGGGCTCCTGAGCGGTGGCTACACCTTC. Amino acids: CASSVGGLLSGGYTF.

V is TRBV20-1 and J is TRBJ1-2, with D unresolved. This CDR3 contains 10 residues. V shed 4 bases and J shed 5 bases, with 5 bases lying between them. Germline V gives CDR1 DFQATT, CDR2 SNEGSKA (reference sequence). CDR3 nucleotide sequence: TGCAGTGCTACAGTTTATGGCTACACCTTC. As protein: CSATVYGYTF.

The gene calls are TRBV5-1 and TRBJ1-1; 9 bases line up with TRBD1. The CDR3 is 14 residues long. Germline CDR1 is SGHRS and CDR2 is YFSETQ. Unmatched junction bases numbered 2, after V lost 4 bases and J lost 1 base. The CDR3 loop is CASSEGQGNTEAFF. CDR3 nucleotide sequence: TGCGCCAGCAGCGAGGGACAGGGGAACACTGAAGCTTTCTTT. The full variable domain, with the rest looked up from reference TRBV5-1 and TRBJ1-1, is KAGVTQTPRYLIKTRGQQVTLSCSPISGHRSVSWYQQTPGQGLQFLFEYFSETQRNKGNFPGRFSGRQFSNSRSEMNVSTLELGDSALYLCASSEGQGNTEAFFGQGTRLTVV.

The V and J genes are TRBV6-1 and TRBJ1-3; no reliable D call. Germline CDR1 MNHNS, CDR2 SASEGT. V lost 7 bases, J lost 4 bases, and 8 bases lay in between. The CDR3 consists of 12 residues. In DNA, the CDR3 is TGTGCCAGCAAGCCTGCCGGAAACACCATATATTTT. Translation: CASKPAGNTIYF.